Sequencing of this TCR beta chain was carried out in a study of CD8 T cells in Susac syndrome. CDR1 SGHAT and CDR2 FQNNGV come from the germline V gene. There are 15 residues in the CDR3. V lost 0 bases to trimming and J lost 2 bases, with 11 bases between them. RNA totalling roughly 0.45 to 1 ug underwent reverse transcription with random hexamers. Each CDR3 protein is one row after TCRdb ran MiXCR on the immunoSEQ multiplex PCR reads. This sample has under 200,000 distinct CDR3 sequences, with approximately 94% found just once. The sample was CD4+ T cells from PBMCs. The V and J genes are TRBV11-2 and TRBJ2-7; D is undetermined. This TCR was recovered from a human donor with Susac syndrome. CDR3 sequence (DNA): TGTGCCAGCAGCTTAGATGGGTTAAGAACCTACGAGCAGTACTTC. Protein sequence: CASSLDGLRTYEQYF.